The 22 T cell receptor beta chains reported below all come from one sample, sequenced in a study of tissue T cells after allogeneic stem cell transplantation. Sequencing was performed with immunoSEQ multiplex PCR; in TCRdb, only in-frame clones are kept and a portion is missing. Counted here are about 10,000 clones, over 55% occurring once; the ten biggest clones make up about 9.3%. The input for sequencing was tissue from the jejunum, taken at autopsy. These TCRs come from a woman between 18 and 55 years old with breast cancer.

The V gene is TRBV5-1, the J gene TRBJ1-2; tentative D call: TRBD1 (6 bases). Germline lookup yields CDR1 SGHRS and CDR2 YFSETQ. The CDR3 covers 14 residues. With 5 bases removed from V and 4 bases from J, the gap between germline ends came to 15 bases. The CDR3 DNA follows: TGCGCCAGCAGTTCCGGGACAACGAGCTATGGCTACACCTTC. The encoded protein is CASSSGTTSYGYTF.

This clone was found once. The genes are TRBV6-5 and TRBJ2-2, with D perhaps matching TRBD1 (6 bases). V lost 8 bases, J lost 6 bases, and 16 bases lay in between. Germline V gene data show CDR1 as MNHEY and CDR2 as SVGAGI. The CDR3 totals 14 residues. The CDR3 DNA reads TGTGCCAGCCGCGAACTCTGGGGGCCCGGGGAGCTGTTTTTT. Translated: CASRELWGPGELFF.

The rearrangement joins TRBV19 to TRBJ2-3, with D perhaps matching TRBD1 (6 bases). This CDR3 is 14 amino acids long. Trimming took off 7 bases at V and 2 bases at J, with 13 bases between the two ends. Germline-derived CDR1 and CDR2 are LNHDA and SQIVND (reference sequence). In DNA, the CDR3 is TGTGCCAGTAAGGCAAAGGGGGACACAGATACGCAGTATTTT. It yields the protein CASKAKGDTDTQYF.

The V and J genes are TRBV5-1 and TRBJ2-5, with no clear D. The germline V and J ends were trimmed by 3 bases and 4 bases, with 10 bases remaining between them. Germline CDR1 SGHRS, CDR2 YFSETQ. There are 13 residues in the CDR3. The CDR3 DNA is TGCGCCAGCAGCTCGGAGACAATAGAGACCCAGTACTTC. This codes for CASSSETIETQYF.

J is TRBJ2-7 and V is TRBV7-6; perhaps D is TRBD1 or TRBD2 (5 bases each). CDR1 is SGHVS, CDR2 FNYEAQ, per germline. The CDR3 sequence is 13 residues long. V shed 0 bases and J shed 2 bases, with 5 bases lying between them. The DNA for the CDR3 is TGTGCCAGCAGCTTAGCGGGGGCCTACGAGCAGTACTTC. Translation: CASSLAGAYEQYF.

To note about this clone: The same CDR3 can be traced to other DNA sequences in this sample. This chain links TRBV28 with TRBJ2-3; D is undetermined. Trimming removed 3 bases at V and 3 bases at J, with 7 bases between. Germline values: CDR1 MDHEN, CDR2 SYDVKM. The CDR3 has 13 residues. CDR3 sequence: CASSLLGTDTQYF. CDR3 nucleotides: TGTGCCAGCAGTTTGCTAGGAACAGATACGCAGTATTTT.

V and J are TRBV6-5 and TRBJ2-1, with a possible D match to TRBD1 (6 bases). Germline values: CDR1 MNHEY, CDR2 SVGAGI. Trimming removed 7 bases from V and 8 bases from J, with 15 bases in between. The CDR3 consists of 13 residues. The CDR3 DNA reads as TGTGCCAGCAACCGACAGGTCGGGGATGAGCAGTTCTTC. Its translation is CASNRQVGDEQFF.

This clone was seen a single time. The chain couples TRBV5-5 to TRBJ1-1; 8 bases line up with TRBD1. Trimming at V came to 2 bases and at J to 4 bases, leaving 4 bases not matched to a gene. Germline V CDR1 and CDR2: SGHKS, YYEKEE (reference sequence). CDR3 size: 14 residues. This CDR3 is CASSFTGGSTEAFF. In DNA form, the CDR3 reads TGTGCCAGCAGCTTTACAGGGGGTAGCACTGAAGCTTTCTTT. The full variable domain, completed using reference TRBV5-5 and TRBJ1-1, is DAGVTQSPTHLIKTRGQQVTLRCSPISGHKSVSWYQQVLGQGPQFIFQYYEKEERGRGNFPDRFSARQFPNYSSELNVNALLLGDSALYLCASSFTGGSTEAFFGQGTRLTVV.

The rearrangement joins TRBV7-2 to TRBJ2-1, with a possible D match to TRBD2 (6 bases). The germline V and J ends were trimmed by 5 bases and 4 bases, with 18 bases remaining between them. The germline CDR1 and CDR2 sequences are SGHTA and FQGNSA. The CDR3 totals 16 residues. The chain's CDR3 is CASSPPSSVLYNEQFF. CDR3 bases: TGTGCCAGCAGCCCCCCTTCTAGCGTCCTATACAATGAGCAGTTCTTC.

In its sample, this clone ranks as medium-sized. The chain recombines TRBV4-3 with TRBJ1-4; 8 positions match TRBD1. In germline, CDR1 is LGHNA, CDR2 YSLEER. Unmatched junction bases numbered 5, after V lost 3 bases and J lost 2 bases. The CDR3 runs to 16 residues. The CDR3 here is CASSQEYRGTNEKLFF. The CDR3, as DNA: TGCGCCAGCAGCCAGGAATACAGGGGGACTAATGAAAAACTGTTTTTT.

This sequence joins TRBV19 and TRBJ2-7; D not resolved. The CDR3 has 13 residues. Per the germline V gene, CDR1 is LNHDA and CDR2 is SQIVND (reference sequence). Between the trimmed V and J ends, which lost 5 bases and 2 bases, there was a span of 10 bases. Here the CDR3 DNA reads TGTGCCAGTAGTGCGGCGGTCGCCTACGAGCAGTACTTC. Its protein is CASSAAVAYEQYF. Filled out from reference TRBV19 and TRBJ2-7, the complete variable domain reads DGGITQSPKYLFRKEGQNVTLSCEQNLNHDAMYWYRQDPGQGLRLIYYSQIVNDFQKGDIAEGYSVSREKKESFPLTVTSAQKNPTAFYLCASSAAVAYEQYFGPGTRLTVT.

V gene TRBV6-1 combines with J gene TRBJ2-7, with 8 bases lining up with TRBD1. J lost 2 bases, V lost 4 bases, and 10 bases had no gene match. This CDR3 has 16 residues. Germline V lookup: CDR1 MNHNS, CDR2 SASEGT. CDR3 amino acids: CASSARTGQSPYEQYF. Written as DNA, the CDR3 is TGTGCCAGCAGTGCGCGGACAGGGCAATCACCCTACGAGCAGTACTTC.

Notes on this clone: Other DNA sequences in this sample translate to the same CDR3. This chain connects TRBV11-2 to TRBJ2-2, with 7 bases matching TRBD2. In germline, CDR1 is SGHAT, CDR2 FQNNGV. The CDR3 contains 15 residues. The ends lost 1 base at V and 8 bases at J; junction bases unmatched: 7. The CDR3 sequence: CASSLGLASTGELFF. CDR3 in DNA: TGTGCCAGCAGCTTAGGACTAGCCTCCACTGGGGAGCTGTTTTTT.

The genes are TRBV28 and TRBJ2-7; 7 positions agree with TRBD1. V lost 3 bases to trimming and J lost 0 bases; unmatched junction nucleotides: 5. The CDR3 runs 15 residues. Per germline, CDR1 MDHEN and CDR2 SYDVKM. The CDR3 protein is CASSLAGTDSYEQYF. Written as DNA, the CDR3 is TGTGCCAGCAGTTTGGCAGGGACAGACTCCTACGAGCAGTACTTC.

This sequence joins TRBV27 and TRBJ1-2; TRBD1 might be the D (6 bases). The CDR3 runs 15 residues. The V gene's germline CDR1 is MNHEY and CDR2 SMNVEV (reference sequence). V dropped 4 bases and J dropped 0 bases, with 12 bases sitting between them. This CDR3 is CASSSTQGANYGYTF. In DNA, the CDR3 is TGTGCCAGCAGTTCCACACAGGGTGCTAACTATGGCTACACCTTC.

CDR3 in amino acids: CASSALDRERLGGYTF. The CDR3 nucleotides read TGTGCCAGCAGCGCCCTTGACAGGGAGAGACTAGGGGGCTACACCTTC. The chain uses TRBV9 and TRBJ1-2; TRBD1 agrees at 7 bases. The CDR3 is made up of 16 amino acids. CDR1 and CDR2 from the germline V gene are SGDLS and YYNGEE. The V segment lost 3 bases and the J segment 8 bases; nucleotides outside the gene matches: 16.

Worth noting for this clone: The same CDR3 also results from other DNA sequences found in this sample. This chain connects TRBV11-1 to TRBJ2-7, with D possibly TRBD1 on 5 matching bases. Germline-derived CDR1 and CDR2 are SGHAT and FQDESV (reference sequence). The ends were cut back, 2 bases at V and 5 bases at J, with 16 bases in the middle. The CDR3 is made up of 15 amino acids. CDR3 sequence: CASSLNGQGRNEQYF. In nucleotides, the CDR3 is TGTGCCAGCAGCTTAAATGGGCAGGGCAGAAACGAGCAGTACTTC.

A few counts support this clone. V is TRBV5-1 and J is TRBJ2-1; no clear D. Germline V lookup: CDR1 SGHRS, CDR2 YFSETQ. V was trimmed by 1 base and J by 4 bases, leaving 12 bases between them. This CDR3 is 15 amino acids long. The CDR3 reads CASSLRQALYNEQFF. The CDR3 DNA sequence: TGCGCCAGCAGCTTGAGACAAGCGCTGTACAATGAGCAGTTCTTC.

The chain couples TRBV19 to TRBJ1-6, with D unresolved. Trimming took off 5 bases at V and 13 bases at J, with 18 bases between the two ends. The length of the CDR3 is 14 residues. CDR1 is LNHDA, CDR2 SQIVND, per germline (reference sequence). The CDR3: CASSLQPPVSPLHF. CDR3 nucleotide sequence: TGTGCCAGTAGTTTGCAGCCCCCGGTATCTCCCCTCCACTTT.

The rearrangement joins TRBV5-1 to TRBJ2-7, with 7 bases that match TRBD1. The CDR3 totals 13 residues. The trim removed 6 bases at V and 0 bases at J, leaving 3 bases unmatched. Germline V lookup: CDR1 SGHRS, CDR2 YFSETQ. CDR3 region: CASKGTASYEQYF. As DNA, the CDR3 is TGCGCCAGCAAGGGGACAGCCTCCTACGAGCAGTACTTC.

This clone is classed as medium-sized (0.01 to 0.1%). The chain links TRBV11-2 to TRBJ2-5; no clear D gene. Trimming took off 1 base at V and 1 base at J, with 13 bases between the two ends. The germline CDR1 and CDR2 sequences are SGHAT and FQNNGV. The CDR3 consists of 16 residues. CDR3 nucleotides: TGTGCCAGCAGCTTAGTACCCGACTCATCCCAAGAGACCCAGTACTTC. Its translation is CASSLVPDSSQETQYF.

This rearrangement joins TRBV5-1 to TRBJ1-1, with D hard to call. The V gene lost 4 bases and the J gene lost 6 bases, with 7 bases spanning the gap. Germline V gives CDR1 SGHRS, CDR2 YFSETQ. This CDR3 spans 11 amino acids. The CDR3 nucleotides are TGCGCCAGCAGCATCGGCCCTGAAGCTTTCTTT. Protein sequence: CASSIGPEAFF.